This is a list of T cell receptor beta chains from one sample in a study of blood T cell repertoires in COVID-19. The data were produced by immunoSEQ multiplex PCR, yet TCRdb's version contains in-frame clones alone and is incomplete. The table lists 100,000 to 120,000 clones, nearly 90% of them singletons. Sequencing was performed on peripheral blood. Source of these receptors: a woman aged 65 to 85 who had recovered from COVID-19. CDR3s include the opening cysteine and the closing phenylalanine or tryptophan. D genes are given only for firm matches. A clone size is listed for some rows: how often the clone was seen (once, few, many), or a class if it is expanded.

cdr3_aa cdr3_nt v_call d_call j_call clone_size
CASSPSTGSSYEQYF TGCGCCAGCAGCCCCTCGACAGGTAGCTCCTACGAGCAGTACTTC TRBV5-1 . TRBJ2-7 .
CASSSLPGANVLTF TGTGCCAGCAGTTCCCTCCCTGGGGCCAACGTCCTGACTTTC TRBV6-2/TRBV6-3 . TRBJ2-6 .
CASSLSGYEQYF TGTGCCAGCAGTTTGTCAGGGTACGAGCAGTACTTC TRBV28 . TRBJ2-7 .
CASDRDHRGDEQYF TGTGCCAGCGACAGAGACCACAGGGGAGACGAGCAGTACTTC TRBV21-1 . TRBJ2-7 few
CASSLALRAGSYEQYF TGTGCCAGCAGCTTGGCCCTGCGGGCAGGATCCTACGAGCAGTACTTC TRBV5-6 . TRBJ2-7 .
CATSREQLYEQYF TGTGCCACCAGCAGAGAACAGCTCTACGAGCAGTACTTC TRBV15 . TRBJ2-7 .
CASSYQTGSYGYTF TGTGCCAGCAGTTACCAGACAGGGAGTTATGGCTACACCTTC TRBV6-5 TRBD1 TRBJ1-2 .
CASSHPKRTGTGLDEAFF TGCGCCAGCAGCCATCCTAAGAGGACAGGGACGGGGTTGGATGAAGCTTTCTTT TRBV4-3 TRBD1 TRBJ1-1 .
CASSLGRNEQFF TGTGCCAGCAGCTTAGGTAGAAATGAGCAGTTCTTC TRBV11-3 . TRBJ2-1 .
CASSYLGGTGTYEQYF TGTGCCAGCAGCTATTTAGGGGGGACAGGGACCTACGAGCAGTACTTC TRBV7-2 TRBD1 TRBJ2-7 .
CASSRGGRATQYF TGTGCCAGCAGCCGCGGCGGTAGAGCCACGCAGTATTTT TRBV7-2 . TRBJ2-3 .
CATSIDHARPDTQYF TGTGCCACCAGCATAGACCATGCGAGGCCCGATACGCAGTATTTT TRBV15 . TRBJ2-3 .
CASSLMSSGALSTQYF TGTGCCAGCAGCTTAATGTCTAGCGGGGCCCTTTCGACGCAGTATTTT TRBV7-3 TRBD2 TRBJ2-3 .